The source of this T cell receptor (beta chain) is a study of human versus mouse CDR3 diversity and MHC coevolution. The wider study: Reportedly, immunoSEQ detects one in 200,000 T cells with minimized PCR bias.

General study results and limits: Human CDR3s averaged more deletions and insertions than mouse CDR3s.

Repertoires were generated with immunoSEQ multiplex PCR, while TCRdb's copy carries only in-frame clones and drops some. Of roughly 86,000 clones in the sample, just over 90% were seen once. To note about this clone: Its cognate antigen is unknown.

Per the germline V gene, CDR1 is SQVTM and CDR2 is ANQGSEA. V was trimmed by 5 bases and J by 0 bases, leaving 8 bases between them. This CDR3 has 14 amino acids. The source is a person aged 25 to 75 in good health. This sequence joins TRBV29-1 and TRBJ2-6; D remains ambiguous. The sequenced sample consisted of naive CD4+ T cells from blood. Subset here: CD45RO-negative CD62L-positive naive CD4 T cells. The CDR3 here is CSVSDISGANVLTF. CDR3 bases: TGCAGCGTTTCTGACATCTCTGGGGCCAACGTCCTGACTTTC.